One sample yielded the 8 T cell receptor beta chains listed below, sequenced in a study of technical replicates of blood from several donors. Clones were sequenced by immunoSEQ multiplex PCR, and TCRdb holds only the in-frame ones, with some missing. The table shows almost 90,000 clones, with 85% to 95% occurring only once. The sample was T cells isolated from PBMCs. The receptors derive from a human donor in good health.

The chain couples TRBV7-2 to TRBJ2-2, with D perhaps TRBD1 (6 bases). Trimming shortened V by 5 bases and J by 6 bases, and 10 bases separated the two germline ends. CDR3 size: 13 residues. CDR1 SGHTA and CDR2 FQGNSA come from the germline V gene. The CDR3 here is CASSAQGSGELFF. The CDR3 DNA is TGTGCCAGCAGCGCACAGGGTTCCGGGGAGCTGTTTTTT. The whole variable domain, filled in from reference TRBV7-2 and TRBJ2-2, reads GAGVSQSPSNKVTEKGKDVELRCDPISGHTALYWYRQSLGQGLEFLIYFQGNSAPDKSGLPSDRFSAERTGGSVSTLTIQRTQQEDSAVYLCASSAQGSGELFFGEGSRLTVL.

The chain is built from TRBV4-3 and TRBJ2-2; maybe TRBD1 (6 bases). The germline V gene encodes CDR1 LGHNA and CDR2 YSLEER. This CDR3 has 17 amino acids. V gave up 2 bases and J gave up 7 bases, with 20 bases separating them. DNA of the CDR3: TGCGCCAGCAGCCAACAGTTGATCCGGGACAAAGGCGGGGAGCTGTTTTTT. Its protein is CASSQQLIRDKGGELFF.

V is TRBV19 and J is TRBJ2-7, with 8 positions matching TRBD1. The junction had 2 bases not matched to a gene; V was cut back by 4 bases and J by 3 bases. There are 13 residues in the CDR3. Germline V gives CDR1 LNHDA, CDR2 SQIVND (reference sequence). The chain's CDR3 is CASSTDRGYEQYF. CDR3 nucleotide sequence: TGTGCCAGTAGTACTGACAGGGGCTACGAGCAGTACTTC. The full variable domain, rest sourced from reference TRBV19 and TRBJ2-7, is DGGITQSPKYLFRKEGQNVTLSCEQNLNHDAMYWYRQDPGQGLRLIYYSQIVNDFQKGDIAEGYSVSREKKESFPLTVTSAQKNPTAFYLCASSTDRGYEQYFGPGTRLTVT.

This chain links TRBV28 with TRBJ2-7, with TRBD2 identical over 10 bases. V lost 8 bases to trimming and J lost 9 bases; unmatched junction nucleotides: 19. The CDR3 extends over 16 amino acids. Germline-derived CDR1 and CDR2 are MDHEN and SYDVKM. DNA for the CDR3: TGTGCCAGCTCGATCGAGCGGGAGGGAGTAGGTCTAGGGCAGTACTTC. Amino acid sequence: CASSIEREGVGLGQYF.

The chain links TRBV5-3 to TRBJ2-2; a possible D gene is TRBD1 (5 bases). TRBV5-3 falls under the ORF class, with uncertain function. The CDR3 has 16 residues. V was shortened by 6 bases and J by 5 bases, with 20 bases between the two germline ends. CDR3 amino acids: CARTRQTSSFTGELFF. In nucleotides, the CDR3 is TGTGCCAGAACCCGACAGACCTCTAGTTTTACCGGGGAGCTGTTTTTT.

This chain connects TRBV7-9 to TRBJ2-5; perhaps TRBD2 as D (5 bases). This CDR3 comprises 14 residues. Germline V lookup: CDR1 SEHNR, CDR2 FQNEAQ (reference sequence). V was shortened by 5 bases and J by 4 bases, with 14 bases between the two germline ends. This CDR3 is CASSIAGLRETQYF. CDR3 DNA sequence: TGTGCCAGCAGCATTGCGGGTTTAAGAGAGACCCAGTACTTC.

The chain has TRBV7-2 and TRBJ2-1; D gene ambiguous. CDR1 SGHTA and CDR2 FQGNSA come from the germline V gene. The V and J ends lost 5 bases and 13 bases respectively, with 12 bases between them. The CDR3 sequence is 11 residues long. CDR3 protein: CASSQSSPQFF. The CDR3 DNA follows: TGTGCCAGCAGCCAGAGTAGCCCCCAGTTCTTC.

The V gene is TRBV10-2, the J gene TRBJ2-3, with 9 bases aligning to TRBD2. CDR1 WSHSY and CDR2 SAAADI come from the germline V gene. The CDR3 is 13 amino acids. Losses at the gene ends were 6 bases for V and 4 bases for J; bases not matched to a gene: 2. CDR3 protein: CASRTSGPDTQYF. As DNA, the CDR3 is TGCGCCAGCAGGACTAGCGGCCCAGATACGCAGTATTTT.